This entry is about one T cell receptor (beta chain). Its antigen is as yet unknown. Each CDR3 protein is one row after TCRdb ran MiXCR on the 5' RACE reads. The sample records fewer than 250,000 distinct CDR3 sequences, roughly a tenth being singletons. The data belong to a study of identical twins. Study results and caveats: Where beta out-of-frame sequences were concerned, excess twin sharing was weaker. The study found that models underestimated out-of-frame TCR alpha sharing in monozygotic twins.

This receptor was taken from a woman under 30 in good health. Sequencing was performed on memory (CD45RO+) T cells sorted from blood.

The CDR3 here is CSATRVGTVNNEQFF. The DNA for the CDR3 is TGCAGTGCTACGAGGGTGGGGACAGTGAACAATGAGCAGTTCTTC. The gene calls are TRBV20-1 and TRBJ2-1, with 7 bases identical to TRBD1. Germline V gene lookup returns CDR1 DFQATT and CDR2 SNEGSKA (reference sequence). The V segment lost 4 bases and the J segment 5 bases; nucleotides outside the gene matches: 11. The CDR3 loop spans 15 amino acids.